Listed below are T cell receptor beta chains from one sample, sequenced in a study of technical replicates of blood from a few donors. Generated by immunoSEQ multiplex PCR, the TCRdb table keeps only in-frame clones and is missing some. Found here are about 100,000 clones, 85% to 95% of them singletons; the top ten hold 0.24%. Sequencing input: T cells isolated from PBMCs. These receptors all come from a human donor in good health. Both conserved end residues are part of each CDR3. Each record gives: clone size, V gene, CDR3 length, D gene, J gene, CDR3 DNA, CDR3 protein. A D gene is named only where the DNA matches it firmly. For some rows the clone size is stated as once, few or many, or as a class when expanded; others skip it.

>-|TRBV7-7|13|TRBD1|TRBJ2-1
TGTGCTAGCAGCTTCAGACAGGGGAATGAGCAGTTCTTC
CASSFRQGNEQFF
>-|TRBV6-5|16|TRBD2|TRBJ2-3
TGTGCCAGCAGTTACCGGCGTCTAGCGGGCACAGATACGCAGTATTTT
CASSYRRLAGTDTQYF
>-|TRBV27|13|TRBD2|TRBJ2-2
TGTGCCAGCAGTCGCGGGAGGGCCGGGGAGCTGTTTTTT
CASSRGRAGELFF
>-|TRBV7-9|14|TRBD2|TRBJ2-1
TGTGCCAGCAGCACTAGCGGGAGTATCGATGAGCAGTTCTTC
CASSTSGSIDEQFF
>-|TRBV10-3|17|TRBD2|TRBJ2-2
TGTGCCAACTCAGTGAACCTAGCGGGAGATAGTACCGGGGAGCTGTTTTTT
CANSVNLAGDSTGELFF
>once|TRBV21-1|16|-|TRBJ2-7
TGTGCCAGCAGCAAAAGATCGACAGGACCCTCCTACGAGCAGTACTTC
CASSKRSTGPSYEQYF
>-|TRBV6-1|14|-|TRBJ1-2
TGTGCCAGCGTAACAGGGTTTTCAAACTATGGCTACACCTTC
CASVTGFSNYGYTF
>few|TRBV5-4|15|-|TRBJ2-2
TGTGCCAGCAGATTAGGCGGCCTCGACGCCGGGGAGCTGTTTTTT
CASRLGGLDAGELFF
>-|TRBV5-4|18|TRBD2|TRBJ2-5
TGTGCCAGCAGCTTGGGTCAATTCGGACTAGCGGGAGAAGAGACCCAGTACTTC
CASSLGQFGLAGEETQYF
>-|TRBV5-1|12|-|TRBJ2-5
TGCGCCAGCAGCCGCCAGCAAGAGACCCAGTACTTC
CASSRQQETQYF
>-|TRBV11-2|14|-|TRBJ2-3
TGTGCCAGTATAACTAGTTCAAGCACAGATACGCAGTATTTT
CASITSSSTDTQYF
>-|TRBV27|14|-|TRBJ1-2
TGTGCCAGCAGGTCGGGAGGAGGGGCTCATGGCTACACCTTC
CASRSGGGAHGYTF
>-|TRBV28|13|-|TRBJ1-1
TGTGCCAGCAGTAACCAGTGGAACACTGAAGCTTTCTTT
CASSNQWNTEAFF
>-|TRBV6-5|15|TRBD2|TRBJ2-7
TGTGCCAGCAGTCGACTAGCGGGGGAGACCTACGAGCAGTACTTC
CASSRLAGETYEQYF
>once|TRBV9|15|TRBD2|TRBJ2-1
TGTGCCAGCAGCGTAGCTAGCGGGAGAGGCTATGAGCAGTTCTTC
CASSVASGRGYEQFF
>-|TRBV5-6|16|-|TRBJ2-7
TGTGCCAGCAGCGGGGCCCTAACAGGGGAGGATCACGAGCAGTACTTC
CASSGALTGEDHEQYF
>few|TRBV5-1|13|TRBD2|TRBJ2-7
TGCGCCAGCAGCCCTAGCGGCAACTACGAGCAGTACTTC
CASSPSGNYEQYF
>-|TRBV6-1|14|-|TRBJ1-1
TGTGCCAGCATTACAGGGCAGGGGAACACTGAAGCTTTCTTT
CASITGQGNTEAFF
>once|TRBV9|16|TRBD1|TRBJ1-6
TGTGCCAGCAGCGCCCCAGGGGGAAAAATTGCCTCACCCCTCCACTTT
CASSAPGGKIASPLHF
>once|TRBV6-5|14|TRBD2|TRBJ2-3
TGTGCCAGTATGGGACTAGCGGGAGTTTATACGCAGTATTTT
CASMGLAGVYTQYF
>-|TRBV7-3|14|-|TRBJ2-2
TGTGCCAGCAGCCAGAGCTCGGGGACCGGGGAGCTGTTTTTT
CASSQSSGTGELFF
>-|TRBV5-1|14|-|TRBJ1-1
TGCGCCAGCCGACAGGCGCTAGTGAACACTGAAGCTTTCTTT
CASRQALVNTEAFF
>once|TRBV7-8|16|TRBD2|TRBJ2-7
TGTGCCAGCAGCTTAAGAACAGCGGGGGGCCACTACGAGCAGTACTTC
CASSLRTAGGHYEQYF
>-|TRBV5-1|16|-|TRBJ1-5
TGCGCCAGCAGCCCGGACAGTTCATATAGCAATCAGCCCCAGCATTTT
CASSPDSSYSNQPQHF
>-|TRBV13|14|TRBD1|TRBJ1-5
TGTGCCAGCAGCTTGACAGGGAGCAATCAGCCCCAGCATTTT
CASSLTGSNQPQHF
>once|TRBV4-1|13|TRBD2|TRBJ2-1
TGCGCCAGCAGCCAGACCGGGACTATCCTACAGTTCTTC
CASSQTGTILQFF
>-|TRBV4-1|14|TRBD1|TRBJ2-1
TGCGCCAGCAGCCAATCTGACAGGGGCGATGAGCAGTTCTTC
CASSQSDRGDEQFF
>-|TRBV27|16|TRBD1|TRBJ1-5
TGTGCCAGCAGTTCGAGGACAGGGTGGGGCAATCAGCCCCAGCATTTT
CASSSRTGWGNQPQHF
>-|TRBV4-1|14|TRBD1|TRBJ2-7
TGCGCCAGCAGCCCCCGACAGGGAGCCTACGAGCAGTACTTC
CASSPRQGAYEQYF